This T cell receptor (beta chain) was recovered during a study of cytomegalovirus exposure and HLA in healthy donors. Study findings and constraints: For most TCR sequences rarity was the rule, although some public TCRs occurred in many donors.

From the roughly 120-subject validation cohort, which was separate from the approximately 700-subject first cohort, the donors were drawn. Trimming took off 7 bases at V and 4 bases at J, with 19 bases between the two ends. CDR3 length equals 14 residues. CDR1 is SQVTM and CDR2 is ANQGSEA in the germline V gene. Of note for this clone: No antigen is known for it.

Measured with immunoSEQ multiplex PCR; TCRdb has only the in-frame clones, and not every one. The repertoire holds 140,000 to 150,000 clones, with around 93% as singletons. The chain is built from TRBV29-1 and TRBJ1-2, with a tentative D call TRBD1 (5 bases). The TCR was taken from a man aged 18 to 35 in good health and CMV-seropositive. The material sequenced was PBMCs. This CDR3 is CSGTYGVGGYGYTF. CDR3 bases: TGCAGCGGAACATATGGGGTCGGGGGCTATGGCTACACCTTC.